Given below is one T cell receptor (beta chain) in context. V gave up 2 bases and J gave up 2 bases; unmatched junction bases: 5. The germline gives CDR1 SGHDT, CDR2 YYEEEE. This CDR3 contains 15 residues. The record originates from a study of blood T cell repertoires in COVID-19. Study at large: Sample material is recorded as cDNA or gDNA derived from T cells, B-cell-depleted T cells, or PBMCs.

Per the study methods: Reference gene primer amplification gave nucleated cell count estimates. Sequenced by immunoSEQ multiplex PCR; TCRdb stores in-frame clones only, minus some. V and J calls plus clone size are reproduced from that table; the DNA served to infer D and trimming. The sample includes hundreds of thousands of clones, approximately 84% of them seen just once. The sequence derives from a man aged 40-55 years who had recovered from COVID-19. The gene calls are TRBV5-6 and TRBJ1-2; 8 bases match TRBD1. Sequencing was done on a sample of PBMCs or T cells enriched from blood (not recorded which). CDR3 DNA: TGTGCCAGCAGCTTCCGGACAGGGTTGAACTATGGCTACACCTTC. Amino acids: CASSFRTGLNYGYTF.